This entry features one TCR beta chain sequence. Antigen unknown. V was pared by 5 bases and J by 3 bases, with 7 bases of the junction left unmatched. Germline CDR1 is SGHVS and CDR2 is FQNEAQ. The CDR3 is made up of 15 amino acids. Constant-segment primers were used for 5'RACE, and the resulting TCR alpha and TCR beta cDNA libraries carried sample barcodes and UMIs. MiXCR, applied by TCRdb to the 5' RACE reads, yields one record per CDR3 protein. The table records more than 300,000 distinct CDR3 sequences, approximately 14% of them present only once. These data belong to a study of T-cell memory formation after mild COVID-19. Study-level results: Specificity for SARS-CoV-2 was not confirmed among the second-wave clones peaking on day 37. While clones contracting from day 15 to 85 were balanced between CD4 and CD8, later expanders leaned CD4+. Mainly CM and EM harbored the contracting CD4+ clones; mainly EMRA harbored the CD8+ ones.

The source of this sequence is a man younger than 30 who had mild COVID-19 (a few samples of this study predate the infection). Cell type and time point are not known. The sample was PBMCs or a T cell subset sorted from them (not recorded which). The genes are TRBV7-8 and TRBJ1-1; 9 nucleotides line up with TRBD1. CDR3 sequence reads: CASSEDGTGYTEAFF. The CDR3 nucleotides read TGTGCCAGCAGCGAAGACGGGACAGGGTACACTGAAGCTTTCTTT.